This TCR beta chain was obtained from a study of blood T cell repertoires in COVID-19. About the study: Two negative PCRs, clearance, or symptom resolution were required of recovered Cohort 3 donors.

Authors' analysis steps: How many nucleated cells were present was estimated from reference gene primer amplification. Measured with immunoSEQ multiplex PCR; TCRdb has only the in-frame clones, and not every one. That table supplies the V and J calls and clone size; D and trimming were determined from the DNA. The sample lists roughly 210,000 clones; around nine tenths were seen once. The V segment lost 6 bases and the J segment 2 bases; nucleotides outside the gene matches: 6. This CDR3 spans 16 amino acids. Looked up from germline, CDR1 is MGHRA and CDR2 is YSYEKL. Everyone who took part was about 18 to 89 years old, and they came from about 25 US areas. Participants reported their clinical history, and cohort assignment relied on those reports.

The chain links TRBV4-1 to TRBJ2-3; 12 bases are a match to TRBD2. Sequences were obtained from PBMCs or T cells enriched from blood (not recorded which). This sequence originates from a man between 25 and 39 years old in a cohort exposed to, infected with or recovered from COVID-19 (not recorded which). The CDR3 DNA is TGCGCCAGCAGGTTCCGACTAGCGGGGGCCACAGATACGCAGTATTTT. Protein sequence: CASRFRLAGATDTQYF.